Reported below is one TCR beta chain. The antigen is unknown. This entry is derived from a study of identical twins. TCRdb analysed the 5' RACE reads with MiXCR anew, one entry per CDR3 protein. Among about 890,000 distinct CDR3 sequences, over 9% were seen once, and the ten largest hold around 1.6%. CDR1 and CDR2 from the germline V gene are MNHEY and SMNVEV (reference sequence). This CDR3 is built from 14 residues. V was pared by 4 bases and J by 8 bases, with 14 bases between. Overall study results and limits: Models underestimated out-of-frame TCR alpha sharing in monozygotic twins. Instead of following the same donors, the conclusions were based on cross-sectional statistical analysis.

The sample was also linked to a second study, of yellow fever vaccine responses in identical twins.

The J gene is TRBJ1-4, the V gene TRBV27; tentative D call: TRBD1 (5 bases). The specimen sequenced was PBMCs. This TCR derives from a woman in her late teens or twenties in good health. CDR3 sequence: CASSSLGGDEKLFF. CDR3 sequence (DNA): TGTGCCAGCAGTTCTCTCGGGGGAGACGAAAAACTGTTTTTT.